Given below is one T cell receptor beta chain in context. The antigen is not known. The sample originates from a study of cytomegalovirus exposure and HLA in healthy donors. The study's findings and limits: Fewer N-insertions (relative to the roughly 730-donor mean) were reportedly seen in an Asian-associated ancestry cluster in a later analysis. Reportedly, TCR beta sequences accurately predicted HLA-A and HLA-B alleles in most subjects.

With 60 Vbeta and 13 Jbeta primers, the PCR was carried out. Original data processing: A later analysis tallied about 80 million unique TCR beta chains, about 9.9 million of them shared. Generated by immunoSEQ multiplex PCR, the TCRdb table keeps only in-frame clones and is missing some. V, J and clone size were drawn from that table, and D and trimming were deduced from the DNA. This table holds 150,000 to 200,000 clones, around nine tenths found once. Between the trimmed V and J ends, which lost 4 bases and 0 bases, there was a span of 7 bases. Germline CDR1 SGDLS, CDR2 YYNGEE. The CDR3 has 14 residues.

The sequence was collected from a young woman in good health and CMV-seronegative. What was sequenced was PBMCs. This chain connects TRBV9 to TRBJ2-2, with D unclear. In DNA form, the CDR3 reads TGTGCCAGCAGCCCACCAGCGAACACCGGGGAGCTGTTTTTT. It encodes CASSPPANTGELFF.